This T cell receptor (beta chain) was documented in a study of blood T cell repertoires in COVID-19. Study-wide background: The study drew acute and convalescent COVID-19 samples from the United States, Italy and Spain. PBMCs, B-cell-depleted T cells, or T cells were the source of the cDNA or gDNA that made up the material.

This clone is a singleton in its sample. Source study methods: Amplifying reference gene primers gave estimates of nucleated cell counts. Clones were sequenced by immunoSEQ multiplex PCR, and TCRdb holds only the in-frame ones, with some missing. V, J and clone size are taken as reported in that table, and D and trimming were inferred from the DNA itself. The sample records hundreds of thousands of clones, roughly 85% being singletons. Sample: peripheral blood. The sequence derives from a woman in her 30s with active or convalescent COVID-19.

The CDR3 region is CASSSGGTNEKLFF. The DNA for the CDR3 is TGTGCCAGCAGTTCAGGGGGGACTAATGAAAAACTGTTTTTT. The chain recombines TRBV6-5 with TRBJ1-4; 7 nucleotides line up with TRBD1. V was clipped by 4 bases and J by 2 bases; unmatched bases: 1. This CDR3 spans 14 amino acids. Germline values: CDR1 MNHEY, CDR2 SVGAGI.